Following are 22 T cell receptor beta chains from one sample sequenced in a study of cytomegalovirus exposure and HLA in healthy donors. The PCR ran on 60 Vbeta and 13 Jbeta primers. Profiled with immunoSEQ multiplex PCR; TCRdb holds only in-frame clones, not every one. The data show approximately 190,000 clones, 87% seen once. Sequencing was carried out using PBMCs. The receptors originated from a man between 25 and 39 years old in good health and CMV-seronegative.

This sequence joins TRBV27 and TRBJ2-7; 11 nucleotides match TRBD1. V was pared by 2 bases and J by 4 bases, with 4 bases of the junction left unmatched. CDR3 length: 15 amino acids. Germline CDR1 reads MNHEY; CDR2 reads SMNVEV (reference sequence). The chain's CDR3 is CASSLGGTGGYEQYF. The DNA for the CDR3 is TGTGCCAGCAGTTTAGGGGGGACAGGGGGTTACGAGCAGTACTTC.

J is TRBJ2-1 and V is TRBV5-1; D gene uncertain. There are 12 residues in the CDR3. With 3 bases removed from V and 8 bases from J, the gap between germline ends came to 9 bases. CDR1 is SGHRS, CDR2 YFSETQ, per germline. CDR3 region: CASSWALDEQFF. CDR3 DNA sequence: TGCGCCAGCAGCTGGGCACTTGATGAGCAGTTCTTC.

The chain joins TRBV18 to TRBJ2-2; possible D gene TRBD1, 5 bases. The length of the CDR3 is 14 residues. V was pared by 3 bases and J by 8 bases, with 13 bases between. CDR1 is KGHSH, CDR2 LQKENI, per germline. CDR3 protein: CASSPPGQLGELFF. In DNA, the CDR3 is TGTGCCAGCTCACCTCCAGGGCAATTAGGGGAGCTGTTTTTT.

Notes on this clone: The identical CDR3 is also encoded by other nucleotide sequences in the sample. The J gene is TRBJ2-7, the V gene TRBV28; possible D gene TRBD2, 6 bases. The germline CDR1 and CDR2 sequences are MDHEN and SYDVKM. V was pared by 2 bases and J by 3 bases, with 20 bases between. The CDR3 contains 17 residues. Written as DNA, the CDR3 is TGTGCCAGCAGTTTAGTCTTTACTGGGGGGTACAGCTACGAGCAGTACTTC. It translates to CASSLVFTGGYSYEQYF.

This sequence joins TRBV25-1 and TRBJ2-3; 9 bases align to TRBD2. The CDR3 extends over 15 amino acids. Germline CDR1 is MGHDK and CDR2 is SYGVNS. Trimming cost V 7 bases and J 5 bases; bases outside gene matches: 10. Here the CDR3 reads CASNLASGGKDTQYF. CDR3 bases: TGTGCCAGCAACCTGGCGAGCGGGGGGAAAGATACGCAGTATTTT.

The rearrangement links TRBV18 to TRBJ1-1, with D unresolved. The CDR3 spans 12 residues. Germline assignment: CDR1 KGHSH and CDR2 LQKENI. The V and J ends lost 1 base and 7 bases respectively, with 7 bases between them. CDR3 coding DNA: TGTGCCAGCTCACCACGTTTCAATGAAGCTTTCTTT. Translation gives CASSPRFNEAFF.

The gene calls are TRBV5-1 and TRBJ2-5; TRBD2 aligns across 8 bases. The trim removed 0 bases at V and 2 bases at J, leaving 6 bases unmatched. The germline CDR1 and CDR2 sequences are SGHRS and YFSETQ. CDR3 size: 16 residues. The CDR3 sequence is CASSLEVAGGQETQYF. Written as DNA, the CDR3 is TGCGCCAGCAGCTTGGAGGTTGCGGGAGGACAAGAGACCCAGTACTTC. The whole variable domain, filled in from reference TRBV5-1 and TRBJ2-5, reads KAGVTQTPRYLIKTRGQQVTLSCSPISGHRSVSWYQQTPGQGLQFLFEYFSETQRNKGNFPGRFSGRQFSNSRSEMNVSTLELGDSALYLCASSLEVAGGQETQYFGPGTRLLVL.

The sample holds one count of this clone. CDR3: CASSSFRTYTEAFF. In DNA form, the CDR3 reads TGTGCCAGCAGCTCTTTTAGGACATACACTGAAGCTTTCTTT. The J gene is TRBJ1-1, the V gene TRBV7-9; weak D call: TRBD1 (5 bases). The germline V and J ends were trimmed by 4 bases and 3 bases, with 12 bases remaining between them. Germline V gene lookup returns CDR1 SEHNR and CDR2 FQNEAQ (reference sequence). The CDR3 is made up of 14 amino acids.

The CDR3 region is CASTWGGAMNTEAFF. The CDR3, as DNA: TGTGCCAGCACCTGGGGGGGGGCCATGAACACTGAAGCTTTCTTT. The chain employs TRBV28 and TRBJ1-1; maybe TRBD1 (6 bases). The V end lost 7 bases, the J end lost 0 bases, and 15 bases lay between the germline ends. The germline V gene has CDR1 MDHEN and CDR2 SYDVKM. The CDR3 is made up of 15 amino acids.

The rearrangement uses TRBV11-3 and TRBJ2-3, with D possibly matching TRBD2 (6 bases). Trimming shortened V by 8 bases and J by 2 bases, and 17 bases separated the two germline ends. The CDR3 has 15 amino acids. Germline V gives CDR1 SGHNT, CDR2 YENEEA. The CDR3 region is CASRNRDSDTDTQYF. DNA of the CDR3: TGTGCCAGCCGAAACCGGGACTCAGACACAGATACGCAGTATTTT.

The chain has TRBV30 and TRBJ1-2; D is perhaps TRBD1 (5 bases). CDR3 length equals 15 residues. Per germline, CDR1 GTSNPN and CDR2 SVGIG (reference sequence). V was cut by 1 base and J by 6 bases, with 18 bases left in between. DNA of the CDR3: TGTGCCTGGAGTGGCAATATATGGGGGACTGATGGCTACACCTTC. It is translated as CAWSGNIWGTDGYTF.

The chain recombines TRBV5-4 with TRBJ2-3, with 12 positions matching TRBD2. The CDR3 has 16 amino acids. Germline loops: CDR1 SGHNT, CDR2 YYREEE (reference sequence). With V trimmed by 0 bases and J by 4 bases, 3 bases remained unmatched. Here the CDR3 DNA reads TGTGCCAGCAGCTTGGGGGCTAGCGGGGGGGCAGATACGCAGTATTTT. Amino acid sequence: CASSLGASGGADTQYF.

The chain recombines TRBV20-1 with TRBJ2-7; TRBD1 matches 7 bases. Germline V gives CDR1 DFQATT, CDR2 SNEGSKA (reference sequence). CDR3 length: 11 amino acids. This CDR3 is CGAGGSYEQYF. CDR3 nucleotides: TGCGGCGCAGGGGGCTCCTACGAGCAGTACTTC.

The CDR3: CASRPQGAFNEKLFF. The CDR3 nucleotides are TGTGCCAGCAGACCTCAAGGGGCCTTCAATGAAAAACTGTTTTTT. The chain is built from TRBV28 and TRBJ1-4; weak D call: TRBD1 (5 bases). The CDR3 spans 15 residues. The germline V gene has CDR1 MDHEN and CDR2 SYDVKM. Between the trimmed V and J ends, which lost 6 bases and 5 bases, there was a span of 16 bases. The whole variable domain, filled in from reference TRBV28 and TRBJ1-4, reads DVKVTQSSRYLVKRTGEKVFLECVQDMDHENMFWYRQDPGLGLRLIYFSYDVKMKEKGDIPEGYSVSREKKERFSLILESASTNQTSMYLCASRPQGAFNEKLFFGSGTQLSVL.

The rearrangement links TRBV6-1 to TRBJ1-6, with D unclear. The V gene lost 6 bases and the J gene lost 5 bases, with 5 bases spanning the gap. This CDR3 spans 12 amino acids. Per the germline V gene, CDR1 is MNHNS and CDR2 is SASEGT. CDR3 sequence reads: CASRFNNSPLHF. CDR3 DNA: TGTGCCAGCAGATTCAATAATTCACCCCTCCACTTT.

This clone was detected a few times. The rearrangement uses TRBV5-1 and TRBJ1-5, with 9 bases identical to TRBD1. The germline V gene has CDR1 SGHRS and CDR2 YFSETQ. The ends lost 4 bases at V and 6 bases at J; junction bases unmatched: 8. This CDR3 comprises 15 residues. The CDR3 DNA follows: TGCGCCAGCAGCCCAAGTACAGGGGGCGGTCAGCCCCAGCATTTT. It translates to CASSPSTGGGQPQHF.

V gene TRBV28 combines with J gene TRBJ1-6; a weak D match, TRBD1 (6 bases). This CDR3 contains 13 residues. Trimming cost V 0 bases and J 18 bases, with 15 bases left between them. Germline V gene data show CDR1 as MDHEN and CDR2 as SYDVKM. CDR3 loop: CASSLWGGGDPHF. The CDR3 DNA follows: TGTGCCAGCAGTTTATGGGGAGGGGGTGACCCCCACTTT.

V and J are TRBV5-1 and TRBJ2-3, with a weak D call TRBD2 (6 bases). From germline, CDR1 is SGHRS and CDR2 YFSETQ. This CDR3 region has 14 residues. V lost 2 bases and J 3 bases, leaving 10 bases between the germline ends. CDR3: CASSFGGATDTQYF. The CDR3 DNA is TGCGCCAGCAGCTTTGGCGGGGCGACAGATACGCAGTATTTT.

The chain employs TRBV5-1 and TRBJ2-1; 8 positions match TRBD1. The J segment lost 6 bases and the V segment lost 3 bases, leaving 8 bases of the junction unmatched. The length of the CDR3 is 15 residues. In germline, CDR1 is SGHRS, CDR2 YFSETQ. DNA of the CDR3: TGCGCCAGCAGCTACCACAGGGGGTCCGGCAATGAGCAGTTCTTC. It encodes CASSYHRGSGNEQFF.

This rearrangement joins TRBV5-1 to TRBJ2-5; D might be TRBD2 (5 bases). V was cut by 1 base and J by 3 bases, with 10 bases left in between. The CDR3 spans 14 residues. Germline lookup yields CDR1 SGHRS and CDR2 YFSETQ. CDR3 sequence (DNA): TGCGCCAGCAGCTTGAAGGGAGTCGAAGAGACCCAGTACTTC. Translating gives CASSLKGVEETQYF.

The gene calls are TRBV19 and TRBJ2-5, with D possibly TRBD1 on 5 matching bases. CDR3 length: 14 amino acids. Trimming stripped 5 bases from V and 1 base from J, with 11 bases between. Germline values: CDR1 LNHDA, CDR2 SQIVND (reference sequence). This CDR3 reads CASSARTSQETQYF. DNA of the CDR3: TGTGCCAGTAGTGCCCGGACAAGCCAAGAGACCCAGTACTTC.

CDR3 nucleotide sequence: TGTGCCAGCAGGGCCTCTGGAAACACCATATATTTT. Its protein is CASRASGNTIYF. V and J are TRBV25-1 and TRBJ1-3, with no clear D. CDR3 length: 12 residues. Per the germline V gene, CDR1 is MGHDK and CDR2 is SYGVNS. V was clipped by 6 bases and J by 0 bases, with 3 bases between them.